The sequence of this TCR beta chain was determined in a study of blood T cell repertoires in COVID-19 (dated by TCRdb to 2020 to 2021). Some background on the complete study: Samples from collaborators originated in the United States, Italy and Spain and spanned both the acute and convalescent phases of COVID-19. The prospective study material was composed of cDNA or gDNA derived from T cells, B-cell-depleted T cells, or PBMCs. The dataset comprised deeply sampled blood TCRbeta repertoires from subjects exposed to, actively infected with, or recovered from COVID-19. The repertoires were released in a freely available public database meant as a resource for research on the immune response to SARS-CoV-2. Samples came from the ongoing ImmuneRACE study (first 160 participants) plus 1,254 subjects from 6 global collaborators. The sample metadata nearly always contained a de-identified subject ID, COVID-19 status, age in years and sex. Where available, HLA class I and class II types were obtained from metadata supplied by the sample provider rather than from assay-based typing.

As regards this clone: Its antigen has not been determined. No per-base quality is available; no much larger clone lies one base away.

The immunoSEQ Assay, a bias-controlled multiplex PCR, was used to amplify TCRbeta CDR3 regions from genomic DNA. The published analysis was carried out like this. Within the assay, amplification of reference gene primers was used to estimate how many nucleated cells each sample contained. Sequence reads were collapsed and filtered to measure the absolute abundance of every unique TCRbeta CDR3 rearrangement. For each sample, productive Simpson clonality was calculated as the square root of Simpson's diversity index over productive rearrangements. In its TCRdb copy, this immuneACCESS table keeps in-frame sequences only and misses some clones. Where compared with another copy, unresolved V genes explain less than half of these, and the others have no known cause. V and J calls and clone size are copied from that table; D and trimming were computed from the DNA. This sample comprises tens of thousands of clones, about nine tenths of them detected only once. The ten largest account for about 5% of the sample.

Collaborating institutions collected whole blood in K2EDTA tubes following their own protocols. For TCRbeta analysis, collaborator samples were shipped as frozen whole blood, as isolated PBMCs, or as DNA extracted from either sample type. V and J are trimmed by 0 bases and 4 bases, and the gene matches miss 6 bases of the junction. The germline V gene specifies LGHNA as CDR1 and YNFKEQ as CDR2. Taken from cysteine to phenylalanine, the CDR3 has 16 residues. Just the 48-base CDR3 DNA is kept, in frame starting at base 1. What the study reported, not specific to this receptor: How much clinical and demographic metadata was included differed by source and by participant, and the metadata was provided uncurated.

Sequencing was performed on peripheral blood. The V and J genes are TRBV4-2 and TRBJ2-1; 7 bases in the junction line up with TRBD2. This TCR derives from a human donor in a cohort sampled during active COVID-19. The CDR3 corresponds to CASSQDTSGVYNEQFF. In nucleotide form, the sequence is TGTGCCAGCAGCCAAGATACCAGCGGGGTATACAATGAGCAGTTCTTC.